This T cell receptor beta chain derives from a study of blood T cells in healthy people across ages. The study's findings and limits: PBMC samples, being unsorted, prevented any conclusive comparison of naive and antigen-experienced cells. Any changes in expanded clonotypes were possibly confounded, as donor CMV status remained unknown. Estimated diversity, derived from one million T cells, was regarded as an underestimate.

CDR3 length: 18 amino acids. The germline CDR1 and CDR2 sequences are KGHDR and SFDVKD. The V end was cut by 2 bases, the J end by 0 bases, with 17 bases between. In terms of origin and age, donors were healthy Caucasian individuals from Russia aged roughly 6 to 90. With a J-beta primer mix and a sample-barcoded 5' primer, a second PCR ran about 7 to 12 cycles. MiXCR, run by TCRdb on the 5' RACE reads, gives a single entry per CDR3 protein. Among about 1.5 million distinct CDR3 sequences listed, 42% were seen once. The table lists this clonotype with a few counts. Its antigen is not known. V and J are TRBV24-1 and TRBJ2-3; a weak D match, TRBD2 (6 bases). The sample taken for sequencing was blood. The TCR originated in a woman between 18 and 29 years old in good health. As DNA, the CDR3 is TGTGCCACCAGTGATTCCCGGGAGCTACTCACTAGCACAGATACGCAGTATTTT. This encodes CATSDSRELLTSTDTQYF.